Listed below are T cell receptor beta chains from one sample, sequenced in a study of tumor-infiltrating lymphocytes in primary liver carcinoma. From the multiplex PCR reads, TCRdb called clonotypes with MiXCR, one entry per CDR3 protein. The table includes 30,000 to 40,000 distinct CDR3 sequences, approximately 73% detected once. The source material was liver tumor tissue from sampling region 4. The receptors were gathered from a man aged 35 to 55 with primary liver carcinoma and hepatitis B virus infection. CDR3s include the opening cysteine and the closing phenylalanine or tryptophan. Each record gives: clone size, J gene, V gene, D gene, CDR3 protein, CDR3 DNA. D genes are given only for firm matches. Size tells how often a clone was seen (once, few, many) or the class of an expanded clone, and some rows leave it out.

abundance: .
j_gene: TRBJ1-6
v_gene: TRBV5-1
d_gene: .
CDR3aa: CASSEGHENLPLHF
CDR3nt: TGCGCCAGCAGCGAGGGCCACGAAAATTTACCCCTCCACTTT

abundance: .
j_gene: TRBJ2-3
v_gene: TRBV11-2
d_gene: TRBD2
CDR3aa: CASSKAPQRLAVTDTQYF
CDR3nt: TGTGCCAGTAGCAAGGCCCCACAGAGACTAGCGGTCACAGATACGCAGTATTTC

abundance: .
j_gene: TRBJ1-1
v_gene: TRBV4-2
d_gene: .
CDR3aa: CASSQDLWNTEAFF
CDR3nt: TGTGCCAGCAGCCAAGATTTGTGGAACACTGAAGCTTTCTTT

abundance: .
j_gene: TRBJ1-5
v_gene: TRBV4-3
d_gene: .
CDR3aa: CASSQERGRPQHF
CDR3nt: TGCGCCAGCAGCCAAGAGCGGGGACGACCCCAGCATTTT

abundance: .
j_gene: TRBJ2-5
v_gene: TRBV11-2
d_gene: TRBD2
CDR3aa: CVSTIPGRGVTQYF
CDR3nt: TGTGTCAGCACCATCCCCGGGAGGGGGGTGACCCAGTACTTC

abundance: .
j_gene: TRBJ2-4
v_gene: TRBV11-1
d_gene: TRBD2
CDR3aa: CASSFLGTSGTKNIRYF
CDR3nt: TGTGCCAGCAGCTTTCTGGGGACTAGCGGGACCAAAAATATTCGGTACTTC

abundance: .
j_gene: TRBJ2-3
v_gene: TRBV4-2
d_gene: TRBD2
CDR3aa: CASSQWIAGGPVGTDTQYF
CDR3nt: TGTGCCAGCAGCCAATGGATAGCGGGAGGGCCGGTTGGGACGGATACGCAGTATTTT

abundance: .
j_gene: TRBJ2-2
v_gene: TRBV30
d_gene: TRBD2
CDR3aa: CAWNWLAGGTGESFF
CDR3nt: TGTGCCTGGAATTGGCTAGCGGGAGGCACCGGGGAGTCGTTTTTT

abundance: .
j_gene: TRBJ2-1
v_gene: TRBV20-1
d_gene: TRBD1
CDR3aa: CSARGTGDHEHFF
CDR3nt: TGCAGTGCCAGGGGGACAGGGGACCATGAGCACTTCTTC

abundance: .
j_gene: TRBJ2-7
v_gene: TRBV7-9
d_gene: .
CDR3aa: CARTFAGVWGNYEQYF
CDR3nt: TGTGCCAGAACTTTTGCAGGGGTGTGGGGGAACTACGAGCAGTACTTC

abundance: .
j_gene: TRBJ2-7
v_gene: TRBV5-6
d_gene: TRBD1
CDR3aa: CVSGSRTGPYEQYF
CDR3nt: TGTGTCAGCGGCTCGCGGACAGGGCCCTACGAGCAGTACTTC

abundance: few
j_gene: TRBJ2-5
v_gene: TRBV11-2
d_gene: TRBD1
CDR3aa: CASSSGQGSQETQYF
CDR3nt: TGTGCCAGCAGCTCGGGACAGGGATCCCAAGAGACCCAGTACTTC

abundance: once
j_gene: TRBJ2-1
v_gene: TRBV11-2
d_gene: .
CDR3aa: CASSLWLSNNEQFF
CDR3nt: TGTGCCAGCAGCTTATGGCTCAGCAACAATGAACAGTTCTTC

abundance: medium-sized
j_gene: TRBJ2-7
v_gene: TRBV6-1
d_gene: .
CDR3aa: CASSEVRETGNEQYF
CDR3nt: TGTGCCAGCAGTGAAGTTAGGGAGACAGGCAACGAGCAGTACTTC

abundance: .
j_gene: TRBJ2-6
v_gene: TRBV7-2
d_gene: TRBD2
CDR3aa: CASNLAWGGSGANVLTF
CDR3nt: TGTGCCAGCAACTTAGCTTGGGGGGGCTCTGGGGCCAACGTCCTGACTTTC

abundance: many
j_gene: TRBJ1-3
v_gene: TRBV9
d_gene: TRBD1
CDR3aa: CASTTGGSGNTIYF
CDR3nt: TGTGCCAGCACCACAGGGGGCAGCGGAAACACCATATATTTT

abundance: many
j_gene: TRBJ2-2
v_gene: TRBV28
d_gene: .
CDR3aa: CASSRTTENTGELFF
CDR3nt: TGTGCCAGCAGTCGAACGACAGAGAACACCGGGGAGCTGTTTTTT

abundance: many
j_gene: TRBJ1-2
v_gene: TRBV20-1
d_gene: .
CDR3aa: CSARHGVLSYGYTF
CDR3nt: TGCAGTGCTAGACACGGAGTATTGAGCTATGGCTACACCTTC

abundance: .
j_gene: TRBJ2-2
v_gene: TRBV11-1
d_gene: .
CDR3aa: CASSRTPNTGELFF
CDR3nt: TGTGCCAGCAGCCGTACACCGAACACCGGGGAGCTGTTTTTT

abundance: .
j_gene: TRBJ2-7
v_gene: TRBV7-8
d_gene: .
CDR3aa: CTSNLSQNYEQYF
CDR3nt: TGTACCAGCAACTTATCCCAGAACTACGAGCAGTACTTC

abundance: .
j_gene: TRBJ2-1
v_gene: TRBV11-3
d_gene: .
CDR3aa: CAGSLGVLNNEQFF
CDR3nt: TGTGCCGGCAGCTTAGGCGTCTTGAATAATGAGCAGTTCTTC

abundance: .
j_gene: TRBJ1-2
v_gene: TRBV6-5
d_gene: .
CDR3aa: CASRPVTAELGYTF
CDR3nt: TGTGCCAGCAGACCCGTGACAGCTGAGTTGGGCTACACCTTC

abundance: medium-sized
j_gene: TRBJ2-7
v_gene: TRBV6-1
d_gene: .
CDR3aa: CASSEDPGGGSYEQYF
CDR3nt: TGTGCCAGCAGTGAGGATCCAGGGGGGGGCTCCTACGAGCAGTACTTC

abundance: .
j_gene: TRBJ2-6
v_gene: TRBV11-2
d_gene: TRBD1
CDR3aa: CTNSMGGDRGISLSGTNVLTF
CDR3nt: TGTACCAACAGCATGGGGGGAGACAGGGGCATTTCCCTCTCTGGGACCAACGTCCTGACTTTC

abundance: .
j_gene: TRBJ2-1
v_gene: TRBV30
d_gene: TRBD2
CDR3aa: CTWSPGTINNEQFF
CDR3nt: TGTACCTGGAGTCCGGGGACTATTAACAATGAGCAGTTCTTC

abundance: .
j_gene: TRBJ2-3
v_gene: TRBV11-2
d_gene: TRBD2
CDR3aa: CASNSGLAGVANTQYF
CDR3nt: TGTGCCAGCAATTCAGGACTAGCGGGAGTGGCAAATACGCAGTATTTT

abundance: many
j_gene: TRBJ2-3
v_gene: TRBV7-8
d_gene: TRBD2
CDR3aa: CASRKRASGSGADTQYF
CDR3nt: TGTGCCAGCAGGAAGCGAGCTAGCGGGAGTGGGGCGGATACGCAGTATTTT

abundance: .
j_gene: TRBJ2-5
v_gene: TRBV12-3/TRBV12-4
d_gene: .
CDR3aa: CASALRQSQETQHF
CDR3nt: TGTGCCAGCGCTCTGAGACAGTCCCAAGAGACCCAGCACTTC

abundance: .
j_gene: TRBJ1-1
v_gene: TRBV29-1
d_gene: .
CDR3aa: CSGRRDGEDSEAFF
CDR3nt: TGCAGCGGTCGCCGGGACGGGGAGGACTCTGAAGCTTTCTTT

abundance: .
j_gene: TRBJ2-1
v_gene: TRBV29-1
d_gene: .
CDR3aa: CNIGIEQFF
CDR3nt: TGCAACATAGGGATCGAGCAGTTCTTC

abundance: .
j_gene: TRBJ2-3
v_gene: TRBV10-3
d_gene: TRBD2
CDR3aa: CAISEVSGNTDTQYF
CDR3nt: TGTGCCATCAGTGAAGTGAGCGGGAACACAGATACGCAGTATTTT

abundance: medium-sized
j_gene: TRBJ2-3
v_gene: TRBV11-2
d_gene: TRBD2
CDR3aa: CASSRETGRVGDTQYF
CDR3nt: TGTGCCAGCAGCCGGGAAACTGGGAGGGTCGGAGATACGCAGTATTTT

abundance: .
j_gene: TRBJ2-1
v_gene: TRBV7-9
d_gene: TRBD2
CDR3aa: CASSRTSGHLNCNERFF
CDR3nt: TGTGCCAGCAGCCGGACTAGCGGACATCTAAACTGCAATGAGCGGTTCTTC

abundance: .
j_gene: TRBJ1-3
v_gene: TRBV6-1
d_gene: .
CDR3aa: CASSARGGQTVNTIYF
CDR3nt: TGTGCCAGCAGTGCGAGAGGAGGACAGACTGTAAACACCATATATTTC

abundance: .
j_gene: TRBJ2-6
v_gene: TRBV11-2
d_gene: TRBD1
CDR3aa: CANSMGGDRGISLSGANILTF
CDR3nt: TGTGCCAACAGCATGGGAGGAGACAGGGGCATTTCCCTCTCTGGGGCCAACATCCTGACTTTC

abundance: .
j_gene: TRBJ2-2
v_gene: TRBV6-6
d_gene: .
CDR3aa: CASTTGGADTGELFF
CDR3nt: TGTGCCAGCACTACAGGGGGGGCGGACACTGGGGAGTTGTTTTTT

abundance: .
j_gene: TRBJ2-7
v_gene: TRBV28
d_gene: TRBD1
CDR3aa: CASSLDRGRYHEQYF
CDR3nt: TGTGCCAGCAGTCTAGACAGGGGGCGCTATCACGAGCAGTACTTC

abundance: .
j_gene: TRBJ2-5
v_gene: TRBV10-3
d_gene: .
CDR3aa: CAIRAVSGSQESQYF
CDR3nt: TGTGCCATCAGAGCAGTCTCGGGGTCCCAAGAGTCTCAGTACTTC

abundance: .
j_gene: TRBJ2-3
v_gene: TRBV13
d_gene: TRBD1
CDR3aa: CASSHGTGGTDTQYF
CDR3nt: TGTGCCAGCAGCCATGGGACAGGGGGCACGGATACGCAATATTTT

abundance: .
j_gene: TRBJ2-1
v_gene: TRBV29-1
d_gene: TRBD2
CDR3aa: CSVDQGGDYNERFF
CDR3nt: TGCAGTGTTGATCAGGGCGGGGACTACAATGAGCGGTTCTTC

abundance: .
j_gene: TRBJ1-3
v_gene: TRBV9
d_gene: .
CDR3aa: CASSPGSANSGNTIYF
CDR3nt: TGTGCCAGCAGCCCAGGAAGCGCCAACTCTGGAAACACCATATATTTT

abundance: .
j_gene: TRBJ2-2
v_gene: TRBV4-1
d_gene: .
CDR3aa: CTSSQFTLSGQLFF
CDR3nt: TGCACCAGCAGCCAATTTACCCTCTCCGGGCAGCTGTTTTTT

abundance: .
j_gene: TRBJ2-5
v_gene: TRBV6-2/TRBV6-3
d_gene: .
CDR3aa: CASSPEEETQYF
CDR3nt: TGTGCCAGCAGCCCAGAAGAAGAGACCCAGTACTTC